The rows below give T cell receptor beta chains drawn from one sample of a study of OX40 agonist ivuxolimab in advanced cancers. Produced via immunoSEQ multiplex PCR; TCRdb's table is partial and in-frame only. The sample records some 70,000 clones, 86% being singletons. The sequencing here drew on CD4+ or CD8+ T cells sorted from blood, taken in a trial of the OX40 agonist ivuxolimab. The origin of the receptors is an adult with an advanced solid tumor such as melanoma, head and neck, liver or kidney cancer. Both conserved end residues are part of each CDR3. A D gene is named only where the DNA matches it firmly. Size tells how often a clone was seen (once, few, many) or the class of an expanded clone, and some rows leave it out.

J | V | D | size | CDR3 | DNA
TRBJ1-5 | TRBV28 | - | - | CASSFSTPDRISNQPQHF | TGTGCCAGCAGTTTTTCAACACCCGACAGGATTAGCAATCAGCCCCAGCATTTT
TRBJ1-1 | TRBV19 | - | - | CASSRYTEAFF | TGTGCCAGTAGTCGGTACACTGAAGCTTTCTTT
TRBJ1-6 | TRBV11-2 | - | once | CASRQNLLSPLHF | TGTGCCAGCAGACAGAACCTTCTTTCACCCCTCCACTTT
TRBJ2-3 | TRBV10-3 | - | - | CAIKTGTDTQYF | TGTGCCATCAAGACAGGCACAGATACGCAGTATTTT
TRBJ2-3 | TRBV6-1 | - | - | CASSPLDTQYF | TGTGCCAGCAGCCCGTTGGATACGCAGTATTTT
TRBJ1-1 | TRBV14 | - | - | CASSQGTFEAFF | TGTGCCAGCAGCCAAGGGACGTTTGAAGCTTTCTTT
TRBJ1-1 | TRBV7-8 | - | - | CASSFDAYTEAFF | TGTGCCAGCAGCTTCGATGCGTACACTGAAGCTTTCTTT
TRBJ2-2 | TRBV5-4 | - | - | CASSLGRPNTGELFF | TGTGCCAGCAGCTTGGGAAGACCGAACACCGGGGAGCTGTTTTTT
TRBJ2-1 | TRBV10-2 | TRBD2 | medium-sized | CASHTGGAGYEQFF | TGCGCCAGCCACACCGGGGGGGCTGGCTATGAGCAGTTCTTC
TRBJ1-2 | TRBV7-8 | - | - | CASSIWDDGYTF | TGTGCCAGCAGCATTTGGGACGATGGCTACACCTTC
TRBJ2-4 | TRBV19 | - | - | CASRTSDIQYF | TGTGCCAGTAGAACCTCAGACATTCAGTACTTC
TRBJ1-5 | TRBV6-1 | - | - | CASSLSQPQHF | TGTGCCAGCAGTCTTTCACAGCCCCAGCATTTT
TRBJ1-5 | TRBV18 | - | - | CASSPYGDQPQHF | TGTGCCAGCTCACCGTACGGTGATCAGCCCCAGCATTTT
TRBJ1-4 | TRBV7-7 | - | - | CASSAHPPFATNEKLFF | TGTGCTAGCAGCGCCCACCCCCCTTTTGCAACTAATGAAAAACTGTTTTTT
TRBJ2-7 | TRBV28 | TRBD1 | - | CASSFMGQGLEQYF | TGCGCCAGCAGTTTTATGGGACAGGGACTCGAGCAGTACTTC
TRBJ1-2 | TRBV4-1 | TRBD1 | - | CASSQDDRVYYGYTF | TGCGCCAGCAGCCAAGATGACAGGGTATACTATGGCTACACCTTC
TRBJ2-2 | TRBV5-1 | - | - | CASRRTVNTGELFF | TGCGCCAGCAGGAGGACGGTGAACACCGGGGAGCTGTTTTTT